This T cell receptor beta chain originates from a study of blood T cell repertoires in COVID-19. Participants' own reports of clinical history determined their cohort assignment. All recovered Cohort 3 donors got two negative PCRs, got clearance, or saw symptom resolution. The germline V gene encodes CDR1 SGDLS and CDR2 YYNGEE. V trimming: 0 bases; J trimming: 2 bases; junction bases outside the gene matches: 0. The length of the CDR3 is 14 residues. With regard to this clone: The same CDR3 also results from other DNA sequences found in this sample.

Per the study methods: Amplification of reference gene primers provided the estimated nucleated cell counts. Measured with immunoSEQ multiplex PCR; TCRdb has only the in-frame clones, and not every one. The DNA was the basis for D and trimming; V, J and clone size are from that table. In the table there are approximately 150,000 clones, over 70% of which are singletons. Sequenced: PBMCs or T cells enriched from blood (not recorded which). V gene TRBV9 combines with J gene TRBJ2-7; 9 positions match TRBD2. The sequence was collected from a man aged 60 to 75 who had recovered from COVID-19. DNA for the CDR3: TGTGCCAGCAGCGTAGGCGGGGGGGCCTACGAGCAGTACTTC. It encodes CASSVGGGAYEQYF. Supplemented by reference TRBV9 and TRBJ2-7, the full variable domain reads DSGVTQTPKHLITATGQRVTLRCSPRSGDLSVYWYQQSLDQGLQFLIQYYNGEERAKGNILERFSAQQFPDLHSELNLSSLELGDSALYFCASSVGGGAYEQYFGPGTRLTVT.